The 9 T cell receptor beta chains presented below share a single source sample, sequenced in a study of T cell repertoires in chronic hepatitis B. Here immunoSEQ multiplex PCR was the method, and the copy in TCRdb shows in-frame clones only, minus some. The data hold 510 or so clones, with around four fifths observed a single time. The sample was HBV polymerase (pol387) epitope-specific CD8+ T cells from PBMCs. These receptors originate from a human donor with chronic hepatitis B virus infection.

The chain employs TRBV29-1 and TRBJ2-1; a weak D match, TRBD1 (5 bases). Trimming took off 1 base at V and 6 bases at J, with 7 bases between the two ends. There are 12 residues in the CDR3. CDR1 and CDR2 (germline): SQVTM, ANQGSEA. The CDR3 nucleotides are TGCAGCGTTGAAGTCAGGGTCAATGAGCAGTTCTTC. As protein: CSVEVRVNEQFF.

This clone has just one count. The chain is built from TRBV6-6 and TRBJ2-5; D might be TRBD1 (5 bases). Trimming left V 2 bases short and J 4 bases short, with 14 bases between. Germline values: CDR1 MNHNY, CDR2 SVGAGI (reference sequence). The CDR3 length is 15 residues. For the CDR3, the DNA is TGTGCCAGCAGTTACCCAGGGTTTCGGAGAGAGACCCAGTACTTC. Encoded protein: CASSYPGFRRETQYF.

The chain combines TRBV7-9 with TRBJ2-1, with 7 bases fitting TRBD2. Germline trimming cut 4 bases from V and 3 bases from J; bases unmatched to any gene: 6. Per the germline V gene, CDR1 is SEHNR and CDR2 is FQNEAQ (reference sequence). The CDR3 consists of 15 residues. The DNA of the CDR3 is TGTGCCAGCAGCTCGCGCCGCGGGAGCTACAATGAGCAGTTCTTC. Its translation is CASSSRRGSYNEQFF.

This clone was detected only a few times. The chain employs TRBV7-9 and TRBJ1-4, with 12 positions matching TRBD1. V lost 4 bases and J lost 2; bases outside the gene matches: 2. The CDR3 is made up of 16 amino acids. The germline CDR1 and CDR2 sequences are SEHNR and FQNEAQ (reference sequence). CDR3 DNA: TGTGCCAGCAGCTGGGGACAGGGGGCTACTAATGAAAAACTGTTTTTT. This codes for CASSWGQGATNEKLFF.

This clone was seen a few times. This sequence joins TRBV5-1 and TRBJ1-1, with 7 bases identical to TRBD1. Germline CDR1 and CDR2: SGHRS and YFSETQ. Trimming cost V 4 bases and J 5 bases; bases outside gene matches: 8. This CDR3 region has 14 residues. CDR3 nucleotide sequence: TGCGCCAGCAGCCCCCTCCCGACAGGGACTGAAGCTTTCTTT. Its protein product is CASSPLPTGTEAFF.

The chain employs TRBV2 and TRBJ1-1; no clear D gene. The V gene's germline CDR1 is SNHLY and CDR2 FYNNEI. V was pared by 7 bases and J by 0 bases, with 15 bases between. The CDR3 runs 15 residues. CDR3 in DNA: TGTGCCAGCAATTTCGAGGCAATTCTGAACACTGAAGCTTTCTTT. Its translation: CASNFEAILNTEAFF.

This clone has just one count. CDR3 coding DNA: TGCGCCAGCACTTTTTACAGACAAGAGACCCAGTACTTC. It specifies CASTFYRQETQYF. The rearrangement uses TRBV5-1 and TRBJ2-5; D is ambiguous. The CDR3 runs 13 residues. Germline CDR1 and CDR2: SGHRS and YFSETQ. Trimming removed 6 bases from V and 2 bases from J, with 11 bases in between.

The genes are TRBV29-1 and TRBJ2-1; TRBD1 matches 10 bases. Per the germline V gene, CDR1 is SQVTM and CDR2 is ANQGSEA. After removal of 7 bases from V and 13 bases from J, the junction contained 16 bases not matched to a gene. The CDR3 contains 14 residues. Here the CDR3 reads CSAYDPGQGLKQFF. CDR3 DNA: TGCAGCGCCTACGATCCGGGACAGGGGTTGAAACAGTTCTTC.

This clone was observed a single time. The chain combines TRBV28 with TRBJ1-5; D uncertain. Germline V gives CDR1 MDHEN, CDR2 SYDVKM. The CDR3 is made up of 11 amino acids. Trimming stripped 7 bases from V and 5 bases from J, with 6 bases between. CDR3 nucleotide sequence: TGTGCCAGCAACCGCGATCAGCCCCAGCATTTT. It translates to CASNRDQPQHF.